Following are 27 T cell receptor beta chains from one sample sequenced in a study of cytomegalovirus exposure and HLA in healthy donors. The PCR was carried out with 60 Vbeta primers and 13 Jbeta primers. The assay was immunoSEQ multiplex PCR, and TCRdb's table has in-frame clones only and misses some. The sample carries around 83,000 clones, over 75% recorded once. Material for sequencing was PBMCs. The receptor set was obtained from a male donor in good health and CMV-seropositive.

The rearrangement uses TRBV30 and TRBJ1-6; D is ambiguous. This CDR3 has 14 residues. The germline gives CDR1 GTSNPN, CDR2 SVGIG (reference sequence). Deletions cut 1 base from V and 7 bases from J, with 11 bases between. For the CDR3, the DNA is TGTGCCTGGAGTGGGAAACAGAAGAATTCACCCCTCCACTTT. It specifies CAWSGKQKNSPLHF.

V is TRBV5-1 and J is TRBJ2-2; D is possibly TRBD1 (6 bases). This CDR3 has 12 amino acids. In germline, CDR1 is SGHRS, CDR2 YFSETQ. Trimming took 6 bases from V and 6 from J, leaving 9 bases between them. CDR3 sequence: CASNRAPGELFF. The CDR3 nucleotides read TGCGCCAGCAACAGGGCCCCCGGGGAGCTGTTTTTT.

This clone has only one observation. This chain links TRBV5-6 with TRBJ2-3; TRBD1 matches 7 bases. Germline lookup yields CDR1 SGHDT and CDR2 YYEEEE. Trimming took 0 bases from V and 6 from J; bases not matched to a gene: 4. The CDR3 sequence is 14 residues long. The CDR3 DNA reads as TGTGCCAGCAGCTTGGTGCAGGGGGAGGATACGCAGTATTTT. Translated, it gives CASSLVQGEDTQYF.

The DNA for the CDR3 is TGCGCCAGCAGCTGGGAGGGACTAGCCTACACAGATACGCAGTATTTT. This sequence encodes CASSWEGLAYTDTQYF. This chain joins TRBV5-1 and TRBJ2-3; 9 bases are shared with TRBD2. Germline V gives CDR1 SGHRS, CDR2 YFSETQ. The CDR3 loop spans 16 amino acids. V was pared by 3 bases and J by 2 bases, with 7 bases of the junction left unmatched.

The chain links TRBV5-1 to TRBJ2-2; 7 nucleotides line up with TRBD2. With 1 base clipped from V and 2 bases from J, the junction kept 5 bases outside the gene matches. Germline CDR1 and CDR2: SGHRS and YFSETQ. CDR3 length equals 16 residues. CDR3 sequence reads: CASSLLGGRNTGELFF. The DNA for the CDR3 is TGCGCCAGCAGCTTGCTGGGCGGGAGAAACACCGGGGAGCTGTTTTTT.

This chain connects TRBV28 to TRBJ2-1, with 7 bases matching TRBD2. Germline CDR1 MDHEN, CDR2 SYDVKM. This CDR3 has 21 residues. The J segment lost 0 bases and the V segment lost 8 bases, leaving 25 bases of the junction unmatched. The CDR3 bases are TGTGCCAGCGGGACGACTTGGAGCGGGGACCTCCTCCAAAGCTCCTACAATGAGCAGTTCTTC. Residues: CASGTTWSGDLLQSSYNEQFF. The full variable domain, its missing parts supplied by reference TRBV28 and TRBJ2-1, is DVKVTQSSRYLVKRTGEKVFLECVQDMDHENMFWYRQDPGLGLRLIYFSYDVKMKEKGDIPEGYSVSREKKERFSLILESASTNQTSMYLCASGTTWSGDLLQSSYNEQFFGPGTRLTVL.

The sample holds one count of this clone. The chain couples TRBV29-1 to TRBJ2-3, with D unclear. Germline V CDR1 and CDR2: SQVTM, ANQGSEA. The CDR3 contains 12 residues. Trimming took 7 bases from V and 4 from J, leaving 12 bases between them. CDR3 loop: CSALTQADTQYF. In DNA, the CDR3 is TGCAGCGCCTTAACTCAAGCAGATACGCAGTATTTT.

This clone has just a few counts. The chain carries TRBV5-6 and TRBJ1-3, with unresolved D. Germline lookup yields CDR1 SGHDT and CDR2 YYEEEE. Trimming cost V 3 bases and J 7 bases, with 20 bases left between them. The CDR3 is 16 residues long. The CDR3 nucleotides read TGTGCCAGCAGCTCAGGAATCCCGTCCTCGAGTAACACCATATATTTT. Translation gives CASSSGIPSSSNTIYF.

The rearrangement links TRBV5-1 to TRBJ1-1; maybe TRBD1 (6 bases). CDR3 length equals 15 residues. Germline CDR1 is SGHRS and CDR2 is YFSETQ. V lost 7 bases and J lost 2, with 18 bases in between. CDR3 in amino acids: CASGTLQGTNTEAFF. CDR3 coding DNA: TGCGCCAGCGGAACCCTACAGGGAACAAACACTGAAGCTTTCTTT.

The chain couples TRBV7-9 to TRBJ2-5; D gene unclear. Between the trimmed V and J ends, which lost 3 bases and 2 bases, there was a span of 7 bases. Germline assignment: CDR1 SEHNR and CDR2 FQNEAQ (reference sequence). The CDR3 runs 13 residues. CDR3 in DNA: TGTGCCAGCAGCTTCGGGTTACAAGAGACCCAGTACTTC. Translating gives CASSFGLQETQYF.

This clone came up a few times. This sequence joins TRBV5-1 and TRBJ1-1; 9 nucleotides line up with TRBD1. V was pared by 1 base and J by 7 bases, with 5 bases of the junction left unmatched. Looked up from germline, CDR1 is SGHRS and CDR2 is YFSETQ. The CDR3 extends over 14 amino acids. The CDR3, as DNA: TGCGCCAGCAGCTTGCGCGGACAGGGGAATGAAGCTTTCTTT. It yields the protein CASSLRGQGNEAFF.

The chain carries TRBV5-4 and TRBJ1-6; TRBD1 is a possible D gene (6 bases). Trimming took 0 bases from V and 10 from J, leaving 14 bases between them. The CDR3 consists of 15 residues. The V gene's germline CDR1 is SGHNT and CDR2 YYREEE (reference sequence). CDR3 residues: CASSLAAGAGSPLHF. CDR3 DNA sequence: TGTGCCAGCAGCTTGGCAGCGGGGGCAGGATCACCCCTCCACTTT.

V gene TRBV9 combines with J gene TRBJ2-7, with TRBD2 identical over 11 bases. V trimming: 2 bases; J trimming: 0 bases; junction bases outside the gene matches: 1. The CDR3 has 15 amino acids. Germline CDR1 is SGDLS and CDR2 is YYNGEE. Written as DNA, the CDR3 is TGTGCCAGCAGCGTGGGACTAGCGGACTCCTACGAGCAGTACTTC. Protein sequence: CASSVGLADSYEQYF.

About this clone: At one boundary the junction diverges from the germline segment, which might be a read error. This chain joins TRBV6-6 and TRBJ1-5; D not certain. Germline V lookup: CDR1 MNHNY, CDR2 SVGAGI (reference sequence). This CDR3 comprises 16 residues. CDR3 region: CASGYSTGRSNQPQHF. The CDR3 DNA reads TGTGCCAGCGGTTACTCGACGGGGAGGAGCAATCAGCCCCAGCATTTT.

This chain joins TRBV5-1 and TRBJ2-1; 8 nucleotides match TRBD2. The CDR3 is made up of 15 amino acids. V lost 6 bases, J lost 2 bases, and 7 bases stayed unmatched. Germline V gives CDR1 SGHRS, CDR2 YFSETQ. The CDR3 sequence: CASNEAGVTYNEQFF. The CDR3 nucleotides are TGCGCCAGCAACGAAGCGGGAGTGACCTACAATGAGCAGTTCTTC.

The V and J genes are TRBV6-6 and TRBJ2-5; 8 bases are a match to TRBD2. With the DNA end fitting TRBJ2-7 better, the J assignment may be wrong. The V gene's germline CDR1 is MNHNY and CDR2 SVGAGI (reference sequence). The CDR3 is 14 amino acids. CDR3 loop: CASTGGPTLYEQYF. The CDR3 DNA sequence: TGTGCCAGCACGGGAGGGCCTACCCTCTACGAGCAGTACTTC.

The chain joins TRBV28 to TRBJ2-6; TRBD2 might be the D (5 bases). Germline V gene lookup returns CDR1 MDHEN and CDR2 SYDVKM. Trimming removed 4 bases from V and 1 base from J, with 17 bases in between. This CDR3 region has 18 residues. The CDR3 sequence: CASSSAREALSGANVLTF. For the CDR3, the DNA is TGTGCCAGCAGTTCAGCGAGGGAAGCCCTGTCTGGGGCCAACGTCCTGACTTTC. Drawing the rest from reference TRBV28 and TRBJ2-6, the complete variable domain is DVKVTQSSRYLVKRTGEKVFLECVQDMDHENMFWYRQDPGLGLRLIYFSYDVKMKEKGDIPEGYSVSREKKERFSLILESASTNQTSMYLCASSSAREALSGANVLTFGAGSRLTVL.

This chain joins TRBV28 and TRBJ1-1; 9 bases match TRBD1. The V segment lost 2 bases and the J segment 3 bases; nucleotides outside the gene matches: 4. CDR1 and CDR2 (germline): MDHEN, SYDVKM. The CDR3 totals 15 residues. CDR3 in amino acids: CASSLGGQGYTEAFF. CDR3 bases: TGTGCCAGCAGTTTAGGGGGACAGGGCTACACTGAAGCTTTCTTT.

In nucleotides, the CDR3 is TGTGCCAGCAGCCAAGAATCCCCAGGGGCTGCGAACACCGGGGAGCTGTTTTTT. Its translation: CASSQESPGAANTGELFF. V and J are TRBV4-2 and TRBJ2-2; D possibly corresponds to TRBD1 (6 bases). Deletions cut 0 bases from V and 0 bases from J, with 14 bases between. CDR3 size: 18 residues. Per the germline V gene, CDR1 is LGHNA and CDR2 is YNFKEQ.

The chain uses TRBV16 and TRBJ2-7; TRBD1 agrees at 9 bases. The germline CDR1 and CDR2 sequences are KGHSY and FQNENV. V lost 5 bases, J lost 6 bases, and 8 bases stayed unmatched. The CDR3 length is 14 residues. The CDR3 DNA follows: TGTGCCAGCAGCTATAATGACAGGGGGAGCGAGCAGTACTTC. Protein sequence: CASSYNDRGSEQYF.

V is TRBV7-2 and J is TRBJ2-4, with D uncertain. CDR3 length: 13 amino acids. Germline loops: CDR1 SGHTA, CDR2 FQGNSA. Trimming took 1 base from V and 7 from J, leaving 8 bases between them. CDR3 sequence (DNA): TGTGCCAGCAGCTTAGATTTGGAGAACATTCAGTACTTC. This codes for CASSLDLENIQYF.

This clone came up once. The chain employs TRBV25-1 and TRBJ2-1; 9 bases agree with TRBD2. Germline CDR1 MGHDK, CDR2 SYGVNS. The CDR3 is 15 residues long. J was trimmed by 5 bases and V by 5 bases; bases with no gene match: 7. In nucleotides, the CDR3 is TGTGCCAGCAGTCCGGTAGCGGGAGCTGACAATGAGCAGTTCTTC. Protein product: CASSPVAGADNEQFF.

This chain connects TRBV27 to TRBJ1-2; possibly TRBD1 for D (5 bases). Germline CDR1 MNHEY, CDR2 SMNVEV (reference sequence). V was cut by 5 bases and J by 2 bases, with 18 bases left in between. This CDR3 is built from 16 residues. The CDR3 sequence: CASSPAPFTGNYGYTF. The CDR3 DNA is TGTGCCAGCAGTCCAGCTCCCTTCACAGGCAACTATGGCTACACCTTC.

V usage is TRBV19 and J usage is TRBJ1-2; unclear D gene. The CDR3 sequence is 15 residues long. CDR1 and CDR2 (germline): LNHDA, SQIVND (reference sequence). The V gene lost 5 bases and the J gene lost 4 bases, with 17 bases spanning the gap. Written as DNA, the CDR3 is TGTGCCAGTAGTGCTTCCAGGAATCGACCCTATGGCTACACCTTC. Amino acids: CASSASRNRPYGYTF.

Only a few counts were recorded for this clone. The chain couples TRBV5-6 to TRBJ1-5; 9 bases fit TRBD1. Looked up from germline, CDR1 is SGHDT and CDR2 is YYEEEE. This CDR3 is 16 amino acids long. Trimming took 1 base from V and 5 from J; bases not matched to a gene: 7. Here the CDR3 DNA reads TGTGCCAGCAGCTTGCAGGGACAGGGCCGCTATCAGCCCCAGCATTTT. This encodes CASSLQGQGRYQPQHF.

The chain combines TRBV18 with TRBJ1-1, with D unclear. Trimming cost V 1 base and J 2 bases, with 11 bases left between them. This CDR3 has 15 residues. Germline assignment: CDR1 KGHSH and CDR2 LQKENI. The CDR3 DNA reads TGTGCCAGCTCACCACGAGGGCAGAGTAACACTGAAGCTTTCTTT. Its protein is CASSPRGQSNTEAFF.

This chain uses TRBV5-1 with TRBJ1-6, with D unclear. This CDR3 has 18 residues. Trimming cost V 4 bases and J 0 bases, with 17 bases left between them. Per germline, CDR1 SGHRS and CDR2 YFSETQ. The CDR3: CASSRGQARSSYNSPLHF. The DNA for the CDR3 is TGCGCCAGCAGCCGAGGGCAGGCCCGGAGCTCCTATAATTCACCCCTCCACTTT.